The 15 T cell receptor beta chains listed next were all sequenced from one sample in a study of cytotoxic CD8 clonotypes in ibrutinib-treated CLL. Here immunoSEQ multiplex PCR was the method, and the copy in TCRdb shows in-frame clones only, minus some. This table holds 200,000 to 250,000 clones, roughly 74% found once. The sequencing here drew on PBMCs, taken after 24 months of ibrutinib treatment. The receptors were sampled from a human donor with chronic lymphocytic leukemia.

The chain is built from TRBV11-2 and TRBJ2-7; 11 nucleotides align to TRBD2. J gave up 4 bases and V 6 bases, and 5 bases lay outside the gene matches. This CDR3 has 14 residues. Germline loops: CDR1 SGHAT, CDR2 FQNNGV. CDR3 bases: TGTGCCAGCAGGTCGACTAGCGGGATTTACGAGCAGTACTTC. This translates into CASRSTSGIYEQYF.

The chain has TRBV5-1 and TRBJ2-7; D might be TRBD2 (6 bases). The germline V gene encodes CDR1 SGHRS and CDR2 YFSETQ. With 1 base removed from V and 5 bases from J, the gap between germline ends came to 16 bases. The CDR3 contains 15 residues. The CDR3 nucleotides are TGCGCCAGCAGCTTGATTCGTGGGGAGGCCCACGAGCAGTACTTC. This gives the protein CASSLIRGEAHEQYF.

The chain uses TRBV7-8 and TRBJ2-1, with TRBD2 matching over 11 bases. The V gene's germline CDR1 is SGHVS and CDR2 FQNEAQ. Trimming took 7 bases from V and 10 from J; bases not matched to a gene: 12. The CDR3 is made up of 15 amino acids. CDR3 amino acids: CASNSDSGRGREQFF. In DNA, the CDR3 is TGTGCCAGCAACTCGGATAGCGGGAGGGGAAGGGAGCAGTTCTTC.

This clone was detected only a few times. This chain joins TRBV29-1 and TRBJ2-1, with 7 bases identical to TRBD2. V was pared by 1 base and J by 8 bases, with 8 bases of the junction left unmatched. CDR3 length: 14 residues. Per the germline V gene, CDR1 is SQVTM and CDR2 is ANQGSEA. CDR3 sequence: CSVEVNLAEDEQFF. DNA for the CDR3: TGCAGCGTTGAAGTTAATCTAGCGGAGGATGAGCAGTTCTTC.

V is TRBV6-1 and J is TRBJ1-2, with D possibly being TRBD1 (6 bases). Germline lookup yields CDR1 MNHNS and CDR2 SASEGT. V lost 6 bases and J lost 5, with 13 bases in between. The CDR3 covers 13 residues. The CDR3 bases are TGTGCCAGCAGGGATGGCCAGGGGTATGGCTACACCTTC. It translates to CASRDGQGYGYTF.

This clone was detected once. This chain joins TRBV27 and TRBJ2-4; TRBD2 aligns across 9 bases. The CDR3 is 15 residues long. The V gene's germline CDR1 is MNHEY and CDR2 SMNVEV (reference sequence). V dropped 6 bases and J dropped 4; count of bases not matched to a gene: 7. The CDR3 is CASRPRLAEKNIQYF. CDR3 coding DNA: TGTGCCAGCAGACCACGACTAGCGGAAAAAAACATTCAGTACTTC.

The V call is TRBV30, the J call TRBJ2-7; 7 nucleotides line up with TRBD2. V shed 2 bases, J shed 2 bases, and the junction held 3 bases outside the gene matches. The CDR3 covers 13 residues. Germline V lookup: CDR1 GTSNPN, CDR2 SVGIG (reference sequence). This CDR3 is CAWSRGRAYEQYF. CDR3 coding DNA: TGTGCCTGGAGTAGAGGGAGGGCCTACGAGCAGTACTTC.

This clone was seen a handful of times. The junction departs from the called germline gene at one end, perhaps through a read error. The chain joins TRBV7-2 to TRBJ2-5; 7 nucleotides agree with TRBD2. CDR1 is SGHTA and CDR2 is FQGNSA in the germline V gene. The CDR3 runs 14 residues. As DNA, the CDR3 is TGTGCCAGCAGCATCAGCGGGGCCCAAGAGCCCCAGTACTTC. This codes for CASSISGAQEPQYF.

There are a few counts of this clone. The chain is built from TRBV28 and TRBJ2-3; maybe TRBD2 (5 bases). This CDR3 comprises 14 residues. V shed 5 bases and J shed 5 bases, with 14 bases lying between them. CDR1 is MDHEN and CDR2 is SYDVKM in the germline V gene. The CDR3 loop is CASSIGLHLDTQYF. The CDR3 DNA reads TGTGCCAGCAGTATAGGACTGCATTTAGATACGCAGTATTTT.

The chain uses TRBV14 and TRBJ2-7; tentatively, D is TRBD2 (5 bases). This CDR3 spans 13 amino acids. V shed 4 bases and J shed 3 bases, with 10 bases lying between them. CDR1 and CDR2 (germline): SGHDN, FVKESK. The CDR3 DNA sequence: TGTGCCAGCAGCCTAGGACTCCTCTACGAGCAGTACTTC. This translates into CASSLGLLYEQYF.

This clone was seen just once. This chain joins TRBV7-9 and TRBJ2-7; 9 bases map to TRBD2. This CDR3 has 14 residues. Germline CDR1 SEHNR, CDR2 FQNEAQ (reference sequence). V was pared by 5 bases and J by 6 bases, with 8 bases of the junction left unmatched. CDR3 DNA: TGTGCCAGCAGCCTCGCGGGAGGGGGGTCCGAGCAGTACTTC. Translating it yields CASSLAGGGSEQYF.

This clone was found once. The genes are TRBV15 and TRBJ1-5, with D unresolved. CDR3 length: 15 amino acids. V was trimmed by 3 bases and J by 0 bases, leaving 9 bases between them. CDR1 is LNHNV and CDR2 is YYDKDF in the germline V gene (reference sequence). This CDR3 reads CATSSSDSSNQPQHF. Written as DNA, the CDR3 is TGTGCCACCAGCAGCTCGGACTCTAGCAATCAGCCCCAGCATTTT.

V usage is TRBV28 and J usage is TRBJ1-3; perhaps TRBD1 as D (5 bases). With 6 bases removed from V and 11 bases from J, the gap between germline ends came to 14 bases. This CDR3 region has 12 residues. CDR1 and CDR2 from the germline V gene are MDHEN and SYDVKM. The CDR3 is CASSPGSEAIYF. The CDR3 DNA is TGTGCCAGCAGCCCAGGGTCGGAGGCCATATATTTT.

CDR3 in DNA: TGTGCCAGCGAGGCCGGCGGAGCGCAGTATTTT. It yields the protein CASEAGGAQYF. This chain joins TRBV9 and TRBJ2-3; D gene ambiguous. Germline lookup yields CDR1 SGDLS and CDR2 YYNGEE. V was shortened by 7 bases and J by 10 bases, with 13 bases between the two germline ends. The CDR3 covers 11 residues.

The chain carries TRBV29-1 and TRBJ2-7; 10 bases agree with TRBD2. The V gene's germline CDR1 is SQVTM and CDR2 ANQGSEA. Unmatched junction bases numbered 10, after V lost 3 bases and J lost 5 bases. CDR3 length: 15 amino acids. The CDR3 DNA reads as TGCAGCGTTGATTTGGCGGCTAGCGGGAGAGACGAGCAGTACTTC. It translates to CSVDLAASGRDEQYF.